The entry below describes one TCR beta chain. Its antigen is as yet unknown. These data belong to a study of a mutant IDH1 vaccine in newly diagnosed glioma. Turning to the study itself: The vaccination schedule gave patients eight doses in weeks 1, 3, 5, 7, 11, 15, 19 and 23.

Using immunoSEQ multiplex PCR, the repertoire was profiled, and TCRdb retains in-frame clones only, with some absent. The sample holds around 54,000 clones, 85% to 90% seen once. Regarding the study as a whole: Top peripheral T cell clonotype shifts appeared unrelated to pseudoprogression.

The time point was: week 23, last vaccination. Doses consisted of 300 ug of mutant IDH1 20-mer peptide each, paired with topical imiquimod. After removal of 6 bases from V and 5 bases from J, the junction contained 7 bases not matched to a gene. The V gene's germline CDR1 is MNHEY and CDR2 SMNVEV (reference sequence). The CDR3 length is 15 residues. The V call is TRBV27, the J call TRBJ1-3; 10 positions agree with TRBD1. The source of this sequence is a man aged 35 to 55 with glioma. Sequencing used PBMCs, obtained from a glioma patient whose treatment included an IDH1 peptide vaccine. CDR3 in amino acids: CASRALTGGRNTIYF. CDR3 DNA sequence: TGTGCCAGCAGAGCCTTGACAGGGGGCCGAAACACCATATATTTT.